What follows is one TCR beta chain and its context. These data come from a study of blood T cell repertoires in COVID-19. The wider study: Sites across the United States, Italy and Spain contributed samples from acute and convalescent COVID-19.

Clones were sequenced by immunoSEQ multiplex PCR, and TCRdb holds only the in-frame ones, with some missing. The profile shows more than 150,000 clones, approximately 86% of them singletons. The CDR3 totals 14 residues. Germline CDR1 GTSNPN, CDR2 SVGIG (reference sequence). Germline trimming cut 4 bases from V and 2 bases from J; bases unmatched to any gene: 6. The sequence was collected from a woman aged 65 to 85 with acute or convalescent COVID-19. The sequenced material came from peripheral blood. The chain employs TRBV30 and TRBJ1-2; TRBD1 matches at 8 bases. CDR3 amino acids: CAWTGTGKNYGYTF. The CDR3 DNA sequence: TGTGCCTGGACCGGGACAGGAAAGAACTATGGCTACACCTTC.